This TCR beta chain was retrieved from a study of blood T cells in healthy people across ages (dated by TCRdb to the mid-2010s). About the full investigation: In model experiments, template switching captured roughly one uniquely barcoded TCR beta cDNA molecule for every two T cells. The study measured age-related changes in TCR beta repertoire diversity using deep sequencing normalized with unique cDNA molecular identifiers. Four age groups were formed from the donors: young (average 16 years), middle-aged (approximately 40), aged (about 62) and long-lived (around 82). To avoid experimental bias, donors of different ages were distributed randomly across sequencing lanes. Using the same blood draw, the study looked at two additional independent replicas of 1 million unique cDNA reads for two donors, one aged 18 to 30 and the other aged 80 or older.

The donors were around 39 Caucasian individuals from Russia, aged roughly 6 to 90 years, who were systemically healthy. Around 10 milliliters of peripheral blood were collected from each donor into EDTA-treated Vacutainer tubes. PBMCs were isolated by Ficoll-Paque density-gradient centrifugation, with at least 6 million obtained per sample. Total RNA, at least 6 micrograms per sample, was extracted from PBMCs with Trizol reagent. For every donor, flow cytometry on a PBMC aliquot measured the percentage of naive CD45RAhigh/CD27high T cells. Trimming costs V 11 bases and J 3 bases, and their ends lie 13 bases apart. The CDR3 runs 12 residues from the cysteine to the phenylalanine. Only the CDR3 portion is preserved as DNA: 36 bases, with reading frame beginning at the first base. CDR1 and CDR2, looked up from the germline V gene, are WSHSY and SAAADI. In this sample, this clonotype turned up a few times. Its antigen is currently not known. There are no base qualities to consult, and no much larger clone falls within one base.

The receptor library was made with 5' RACE. The sequencing machine was an Illumina HiSeq 2500. A second PCR of roughly 7 to 12 cycles was performed with a sample-barcoded 5' primer and a J-beta primer mix. A template-switch 5' adaptor carrying 12 random nucleotides introduced a unique molecular identifier onto each TCR beta cDNA molecule. Each sample yielded at least 2.5 million CDR3-containing paired-end reads. The Mint cDNA synthesis kit, primed by a TRBC-specific oligonucleotide, was used to synthesize first-strand cDNA from all RNA. Following uracil-DNA glycosylase treatment, a first 18-cycle PCR with universal primers M1SS and BC2_uni_R was performed on all cDNA. The original pipeline was this. Each sample was normalized by randomly selecting 1 million high-quality reads, each carrying a distinct molecular identifier. Instead of being binned into consensus sequences, reads that shared molecular identifiers were thrown out. MiTCR, set to a Q25 quality threshold and the strictest error-elimination algorithm, was used for CDR3 identification, clonotype clustering and error correction. Lower-bound total TCR beta diversity was estimated with a nonparametric unseen species model using Euler transformation. The public reads were run again by TCRdb, first through fastp at Q25 and then through MiXCR, and only productive beta chains were kept. Rows are combined by CDR3 protein, so each entry shows the most common genes and DNA. These V and J calls derive from TCRdb rather than the authors' analysis. This sample is represented by around 1.5 million distinct CDR3 sequences; 30% to 40% of them were singletons. Around 10% of the sample lies in the top ten.

Results the study describes overall, beyond this receptor: Observed TCR beta diversity per million T cells fell roughly linearly with age, and a significant reduction was already apparent by age around 44. Since profiling was done on bulk unsorted PBMCs, naive and antigen-experienced compartments could not be conclusively compared. Compared with the aged group, the long-lived group had more naive CD4+ T cells, fewer expanded clones and increased TCR diversity, suggesting age selection. Observed TCR beta diversity correlated strongly with the percentage of naive T cells measured by flow cytometry. Donor CMV infection status was unknown, potentially confounding age-related changes in expanded clonotypes. Total diversity estimates from one million sequenced T cells were considered lower bounds and underestimates.

The sequence came from a woman younger than 45 in good health. The chain couples TRBV10-2 to TRBJ1-2; the D gene is unclear. Sequenced sample: blood. The CDR3 protein: CAAAGRDYGYTF. The sequenced DNA is TGCGCCGCGGCGGGCCGGGACTATGGCTACACCTTC.